The following is a T cell receptor beta chain sequence with its context. Its antigen is still unknown. The sample comes from a study of blood T cells in healthy people across ages. As for the study in general: Per two T cells, about one barcoded beta molecule was captured through template switching. Study conclusions and caveats: Nothing was known about donor CMV status, and this possibly confounded expanded clonotype changes. TCR beta diversity per million T cells fell roughly linearly with age.

Between the trimmed V and J ends, which lost 3 bases and 0 bases, there was a span of 24 bases. Per the germline V gene, CDR1 is DFQATT and CDR2 is SNEGSKA (reference sequence). This CDR3 has 19 residues. A sample-barcoded 5' primer and a J-beta primer mix were used in a second PCR of about 7 to 12 cycles. TCRdb fed the 5' RACE reads into MiXCR, producing one record per CDR3 protein. This sample carries 800,000 to 900,000 distinct CDR3 sequences, 55% to 65% of them seen once, and the ten largest clones take about 27%. Extraction yielded at least 5.5 micrograms of total RNA per sample. The V and J genes are TRBV20-1 and TRBJ1-5, with D possibly being TRBD1 (5 bases). The sequence was collected from a young man in good health. Sequenced material: blood. The CDR3 coding sequence is TGCAGTGCTAGGGGGGGTGAGACAGAGCTATCCTATAGCAATCAGCCCCAGCATTTT. This encodes CSARGGETELSYSNQPQHF.